The 23 T cell receptor beta chains below come from one sample, sequenced in a study of blood T cell repertoires in COVID-19 (dated by TCRdb to the early 2020s). Libraries were prepared through the immunoSEQ multiplex PCR assay. TCRdb provides this immuneACCESS table in a form limited to in-frame rearrangements. Some clones are lacking; in checked studies, under half of them reflect an unresolved V gene, and why the rest are absent is not known. Within this sample are roughly 300,000 clones, with about 90% of them counted one time only. The top ten constitute around 8% of the sample. The specimen was peripheral blood. These receptors were taken from a woman aged 45 to 65 who had recovered from COVID-19.

V gene TRBV9 combines with J gene TRBJ2-7; D gene unclear. The CDR3 is 15 residues long. Germline lookup yields CDR1 SGDLS and CDR2 YYNGEE. The germline V and J ends were trimmed by 0 bases and 3 bases, with 13 bases remaining between them. CDR3 DNA sequence: TGTGCCAGCAGCGTAGATGCCTCGGTTGGCTACGAGCAGTACTTC. The encoded protein is CASSVDASVGYEQYF.

The chain uses TRBV6-5 and TRBJ1-5; maybe TRBD1 (5 bases). V was pared by 10 bases and J by 9 bases, with 19 bases between. Per germline, CDR1 MNHEY and CDR2 SVGAGI. The CDR3 is 13 residues long. CDR3 sequence (DNA): TGTGCCAAATCGGAGGGGCCGATGTCGCCCCAGCATTTT. It codes for CAKSEGPMSPQHF.

About this clone itself: Mismatch with germline at one junction end may stem from a read error. The chain links TRBV11-2 to TRBJ1-2; D unclear. Germline loops: CDR1 SGHAT, CDR2 FQNNGV. The CDR3 runs 12 residues. The CDR3 nucleotides read TGTGCCAGCAGCCTTACCCCAGGCACCCCGATGTTC. This gives the protein CASSLTPGTPMF. Filled out from reference TRBV11-2 and TRBJ1-2, the complete variable domain reads EAGVAQSPRYKIIEKRQSVAFWCNPISGHATLYWYQQILGQGPKLLIQFQNNGVVDDSQLPKDRFSAERLKGVDSTLKIQPAKLEDSAVYLCASSLTPGTPMFGSGTRLTVV.

CDR3: CASSHRQGLGYGYTF. CDR3 nucleotide sequence: TGTGCCAGCAGTCACAGACAGGGGCTCGGCTATGGCTACACCTTC. The gene calls are TRBV6-5 and TRBJ1-2; 8 bases are a match to TRBD1. Germline CDR1 MNHEY, CDR2 SVGAGI. V trimming: 5 bases; J trimming: 4 bases; junction bases outside the gene matches: 9. The CDR3 is 15 amino acids.

The chain joins TRBV11-2 to TRBJ2-2; unclear D gene. CDR3 length: 13 amino acids. Germline lookup yields CDR1 SGHAT and CDR2 FQNNGV. Trimming left V 4 bases short and J 4 bases short, with 7 bases between. CDR3 nucleotides: TGTGCCAGCAGCTCCGCGCCCACCGGGGAGCTGTTTTTT. Protein sequence: CASSSAPTGELFF.

The V gene is TRBV5-6, the J gene TRBJ2-1; maybe TRBD2 (6 bases). CDR1 and CDR2 from the germline V gene are SGHDT and YYEEEE. This CDR3 region has 13 residues. Trimming removed 6 bases at V and 7 bases at J, with 14 bases between. CDR3 DNA: TGTGCCAGCAAGGGTGGCGGGACTAATGAGCAGTTCTTC. It specifies CASKGGGTNEQFF.

The genes are TRBV28 and TRBJ2-7, with D possibly matching TRBD1 (6 bases). The CDR3 covers 12 residues. Germline values: CDR1 MDHEN, CDR2 SYDVKM. Between the trimmed V and J ends, which lost 6 bases and 6 bases, there was a span of 12 bases. The chain's CDR3 is CASSNDRSEQYF. The CDR3 nucleotides read TGTGCCAGCAGCAACGACAGGTCCGAGCAGTACTTC.

This clone appeared once. V and J are TRBV19 and TRBJ2-2; tentative D call: TRBD1 (5 bases). With 7 bases removed from V and 1 base from J, the gap between germline ends came to 10 bases. Germline V gives CDR1 LNHDA, CDR2 SQIVND (reference sequence). CDR3 size: 14 residues. In DNA, the CDR3 is TGTGCCAGTAACAACGACAGGAACACCGGGGAGCTGTTTTTT. Residues: CASNNDRNTGELFF.

This rearrangement joins TRBV9 to TRBJ2-3; unclear D gene. V lost 0 bases and J lost 3, with 14 bases in between. The germline V gene has CDR1 SGDLS and CDR2 YYNGEE. The CDR3 loop spans 16 amino acids. The CDR3 loop reads CASSVVAEHVTDTQYF. In DNA form, the CDR3 reads TGTGCCAGCAGCGTAGTGGCGGAACACGTAACAGATACGCAGTATTTT. The complete variable domain, with remaining parts taken from reference TRBV9 and TRBJ2-3, reads DSGVTQTPKHLITATGQRVTLRCSPRSGDLSVYWYQQSLDQGLQFLIQYYNGEERAKGNILERFSAQQFPDLHSELNLSSLELGDSALYFCASSVVAEHVTDTQYFGPGTRLTVL.

The rearrangement links TRBV7-9 to TRBJ2-2; D not resolved. The V gene lost 3 bases and the J gene lost 5 bases, with 10 bases spanning the gap. Germline V gene data show CDR1 as SEHNR and CDR2 as FQNEAQ (reference sequence). The CDR3 has 14 residues. The CDR3 DNA reads TGTGCCAGCAGCTTGTACACAGAGACCGGGGAGCTGTTTTTT. It encodes CASSLYTETGELFF.

This chain uses TRBV7-2 with TRBJ2-1, with 14 bases fitting TRBD2. Germline V gives CDR1 SGHTA, CDR2 FQGNSA. The length of the CDR3 is 15 residues. The V gene end was trimmed by 6 bases and the J gene end by 9 bases; junction bases not matched to a gene: 7. The CDR3 nucleotides read TGTGCCAGCAGTCTAGAGGGACTAGCGGGAGTTGAGCAGTTCTTC. Protein sequence: CASSLEGLAGVEQFF.

J is TRBJ2-7 and V is TRBV27, with 7 bases that match TRBD1. The CDR3 totals 14 residues. Looked up from germline, CDR1 is MNHEY and CDR2 is SMNVEV (reference sequence). V lost 5 bases to trimming and J lost 4 bases; unmatched junction nucleotides: 8. This chain's CDR3 is CASSGRTGGYEQYF. The CDR3 region has the DNA TGTGCCAGCAGTGGCAGGACAGGAGGTTACGAGCAGTACTTC.

The chain recombines TRBV4-3 with TRBJ2-7; 10 bases map to TRBD1. CDR3 length: 18 residues. The junction had 14 bases not matched to a gene; V was cut back by 4 bases and J by 2 bases. Germline V gene data show CDR1 as LGHNA and CDR2 as YSLEER. Here the CDR3 DNA reads TGCGCCAGCAGCCTCCAAAGGGGGGGGACAGGGGAGGCCTACGAGCAGTACTTC. Its translation is CASSLQRGGTGEAYEQYF.

The rearrangement joins TRBV5-4 to TRBJ2-3; 11 nucleotides line up with TRBD1. V was clipped by 4 bases and J by 3 bases; unmatched bases: 4. Germline assignment: CDR1 SGHNT and CDR2 YYREEE (reference sequence). The CDR3 contains 15 residues. The CDR3 sequence is CASSGTGGRTDTQYF. The CDR3 bases are TGTGCCAGCAGCGGGACAGGGGGACGTACAGATACGCAGTATTTT.

The J gene is TRBJ2-7, the V gene TRBV12-3 or TRBV12-4; TRBD2 matches at 8 bases. There are 12 residues in the CDR3. J lost 6 bases, V lost 3 bases, and 1 base had no gene match. CDR3 residues: CASSFGGGEQYF. CDR3 sequence (DNA): TGTGCCAGCAGTTTCGGGGGGGGCGAGCAGTACTTC.

The CDR3 protein is CASSLGTRQGREAFF. In DNA, the CDR3 is TGTGCCAGCAGCTTAGGTACGCGGCAGGGGAGAGAAGCTTTCTTT. The chain employs TRBV7-2 and TRBJ1-1; D possibly corresponds to TRBD1 (6 bases). In germline, CDR1 is SGHTA, CDR2 FQGNSA. The V and J ends lost 1 base and 8 bases respectively, with 17 bases between them. The CDR3 loop spans 15 amino acids.

The V call is TRBV7-2, the J call TRBJ1-5; 8 bases map to TRBD1. V lost 2 bases and J lost 2; bases outside the gene matches: 2. The CDR3 runs to 15 residues. Germline CDR1 and CDR2: SGHTA and FQGNSA. CDR3: CASSLQGARNQPQHF. The CDR3 DNA sequence: TGTGCCAGCAGCTTACAGGGGGCGCGCAATCAGCCCCAGCATTTT.

V and J are TRBV6-5 and TRBJ2-7, with D possibly TRBD2 on 5 matching bases. Trimming removed 7 bases from V and 6 bases from J, with 10 bases in between. The CDR3 covers 11 residues. Germline lookup yields CDR1 MNHEY and CDR2 SVGAGI. CDR3 coding DNA: TGTGCCAGCACCAGAGGACTCGAGCAGTACTTC. The encoded protein is CASTRGLEQYF.

This chain connects TRBV5-4 to TRBJ2-1, with TRBD2 matching over 9 bases. Germline assignment: CDR1 SGHNT and CDR2 YYREEE (reference sequence). J was trimmed by 6 bases and V by 5 bases; bases with no gene match: 12. The CDR3 is made up of 16 amino acids. The CDR3 region has the DNA TGTGCCAGCAGGTTAAATAGCGGGAGTGTAGGCAATGAGCAGTTCTTC. Translation: CASRLNSGSVGNEQFF.

This rearrangement joins TRBV19 to TRBJ2-7; D not certain. The ends were cut back, 6 bases at V and 4 bases at J, with 19 bases in the middle. The germline CDR1 and CDR2 sequences are LNHDA and SQIVND (reference sequence). This CDR3 spans 15 amino acids. The CDR3 reads CASRQNRGPGYEQYF. Here the CDR3 DNA reads TGTGCCAGTAGGCAAAATAGAGGCCCCGGGTACGAGCAGTACTTC. The complete variable domain, with remaining parts taken from reference TRBV19 and TRBJ2-7, reads DGGITQSPKYLFRKEGQNVTLSCEQNLNHDAMYWYRQDPGQGLRLIYYSQIVNDFQKGDIAEGYSVSREKKESFPLTVTSAQKNPTAFYLCASRQNRGPGYEQYFGPGTRLTVT.

The rearrangement joins TRBV10-3 to TRBJ1-6; D perhaps matches TRBD1 (5 bases). CDR3 length: 12 amino acids. The germline gives CDR1 ENHRY, CDR2 SYGVKD. CDR3 nucleotide sequence: TGTGCTGCCAGGGAAGGGGATTCACCCCTCCACTTT. Its translation: CAAREGDSPLHF.

J is TRBJ1-5 and V is TRBV30, with TRBD1 as a possible D gene (5 bases). CDR3 size: 14 residues. Trimming left V 3 bases short and J 5 bases short, with 14 bases between. Germline V gene lookup returns CDR1 GTSNPN and CDR2 SVGIG (reference sequence). The chain's CDR3 is CAWRAAGPHQPQHF. DNA for the CDR3: TGTGCCTGGAGGGCGGCGGGACCCCATCAGCCCCAGCATTTT.

Only a few counts were recorded for this clone. The CDR3 region has the DNA TGTGCCAGCAGTCAAGGAGGCAGGGGATGGGGCTACACCTTC. As protein: CASSQGGRGWGYTF. The chain couples TRBV28 to TRBJ1-2, with D tentatively TRBD1 (6 bases). The CDR3 totals 14 residues. Germline assignment: CDR1 MDHEN and CDR2 SYDVKM. Trimming pared 5 bases from V and 8 bases from J, leaving 18 bases between.